This T cell receptor (beta chain) appears in the sequencing data of a study of cytomegalovirus exposure and HLA in healthy donors. Study-level points and caveats: In vitro assays verified that a few CMV-associated chains recognized CMV antigens specifically. It is likely that the observed cluster of highly shared sequence variants was a sequencing artifact.

The primer mix had 60 Vbeta and 13 Jbeta primers. Assay: immunoSEQ multiplex PCR; the TCRdb copy retains only in-frame clones and omits some. The sample includes roughly 100,000 clones, approximately 66% of them seen just once. Notes on this clone: Its cognate antigen is unknown.

Sequenced material: PBMCs. This TCR came from a middle-aged man in good health and CMV-seropositive.

CDR3 loop: CASSQNPDSPSYEQYF. The CDR3 coding sequence is TGTGCCAGCAGCCAGAACCCGGACAGTCCCTCCTACGAGCAGTACTTC. The chain uses TRBV14 and TRBJ2-7; TRBD1 might be the D (6 bases). Deletions cut 3 bases from V and 0 bases from J, with 15 bases between. Germline-derived CDR1 and CDR2 are SGHDN and FVKESK. This CDR3 contains 16 residues.